This entry describes one T cell receptor beta chain. This table comes from immunoSEQ multiplex PCR, and its TCRdb copy is limited to in-frame clones, with some not included. Of approximately 44,000 clones in the sample, around 96% were seen once. From germline, CDR1 is MGHRA and CDR2 YSYEKL. The CDR3 loop spans 15 amino acids. Trimming took off 6 bases at V and 6 bases at J, with 21 bases between the two ends. This sample was taken from a study of technical replicates of blood from a handful of donors. The chain is built from TRBV4-1 and TRBJ2-7; TRBD2 might be the D (5 bases). The sequenced material came from T cells isolated from PBMCs. The TCR sequence derives from a human donor in good health. CDR3 in amino acids: CASSSRTRWGIEQYF. The CDR3 bases are TGCGCCAGCAGTTCCCGGACTCGATGGGGTATCGAGCAGTACTTC.